Described below is a single T cell receptor beta chain sequence and its context. The antigen is unknown. This specimen belongs to a study of T cell repertoires in cytomegalovirus infection. From the reads, TCRdb called clonotypes with MiXCR, one entry per CDR3 protein. The table records about 920,000 distinct CDR3 sequences, about a third of them present only once. The specimen was cultured CD8+ T cells from PBMCs, collected from culture after CMV antigen stimulation. The receptor's source is a human donor in good health (CMV status not recorded). Some clones in this sample may be carry-over from other donors' samples.

The CDR3 bases are TGCAGTGCTAGATTTTGGGGGGAGGGGGCCTACAATGAGCAGTTCTTC. Its translation: CSARFWGEGAYNEQFF. The genes are TRBV20-1 and TRBJ2-1, with D perhaps matching TRBD2 (7 bases). Trimming took 2 bases from V and 2 from J, leaving 16 bases between them. Germline CDR1 is DFQATT and CDR2 is SNEGSKA (reference sequence). This CDR3 is built from 16 residues.